This paragraph covers one TCR beta chain sequence. Its antigen is not known. This record comes from a study of cytomegalovirus exposure and HLA in healthy donors. Study-wide results and limits: Subsequent analysis of the approximately 120 validation repertoires found a tendency for first-cohort TCR clusters to co-occur. According to the study, 160 or so TCR beta chains were cytomegalovirus-associated. Rare TCR sequences predominated, though certain public TCRs were found in many donors.

Trimming cost V 1 base and J 7 bases, with 12 bases left between them. This CDR3 has 14 amino acids. Germline V CDR1 and CDR2: SGHNT, YYREEE (reference sequence). Assay: immunoSEQ multiplex PCR; the TCRdb copy retains only in-frame clones and omits some. The profile shows around 150,000 clones, roughly nine tenths of them singletons. The V gene is TRBV5-4, the J gene TRBJ2-4; weak D call: TRBD1 (5 bases). The receptor comes from a woman in her 30s in good health and CMV-seronegative. Sequenced: PBMCs. The DNA of the CDR3 is TGTGCCAGCAGCTTGCAGGGTGGTGGGAACATTCAGTACTTC. It specifies CASSLQGGGNIQYF.